Listed below are T cell receptor beta chains from one sample, sequenced in a study of immune cell composition in non-small cell lung cancer. Assay used: immunoSEQ multiplex PCR; TCRdb lists only in-frame clones, some missing. The table lists over 1,500 clones, about 78% of them singletons. Sequenced material: lung tumor tissue. These receptor sequences come from a human donor with non-small cell lung cancer. The CDR3 runs from the conserved cysteine through the conserved F or W. D genes are given only for firm matches. Clone size is shown for a subset of rows, as once, few, many or a class of expanded clone.

V,size,D,J,DNA,CDR3
TRBV5-1,few,.,TRBJ1-1,TGCGCCAGCAGCTTGGTCAGAAACACTGAAGCTTTCTTT,CASSLVRNTEAFF
TRBV7-9,.,.,TRBJ2-4,TGTGCCAGCAGCTTAGAAGGGACAATAGGGCGGGCCAAAAACATTCAGTACTTC,CASSLEGTIGRAKNIQYF
TRBV18,.,TRBD2,TRBJ2-1,TGTGCCAGCTCACTCCGGACCGGGACTAGCGGCAACAATGAGCAGTTCTTC,CASSLRTGTSGNNEQFF
TRBV7-9,few,TRBD2,TRBJ2-6,TGTGCCAGCAGCAAGAAAGCGGGAAGCTCTGGGGCCAACGTCCTGACTTTC,CASSKKAGSSGANVLTF
TRBV5-1,.,TRBD2,TRBJ2-6,TGCGCCAGCAGGTCGGGACAGAACGTAGCGGGAGCCGGGGCCAACGTCCTGACTTTC,CASRSGQNVAGAGANVLTF
TRBV11-2,.,.,TRBJ1-2,TGTGCCAGCATAAGGGAGGGGCAGGGTGGCTACACCTTC,CASIREGQGGYTF
TRBV9,.,.,TRBJ1-5,TGTGCCAGCAGCGTACAGGACGGGATAGAGCCCCAGCATTTT,CASSVQDGIEPQHF
TRBV6-5,.,TRBD1,TRBJ2-7,TGTGCCAGCAGTCTCGGGACAGGGACCTACTTC,CASSLGTGTYF
TRBV19,once,TRBD1,TRBJ2-7,TGTGCCAGTAGTATAGGGGCAGGGGGCGTATACGAGCAGTACTTC,CASSIGAGGVYEQYF
TRBV30,.,.,TRBJ2-6,TGTGCCTGGAGTCACGAGGTCTTTGGATCTGGGGCCAACGTCCTGACTTTC,CAWSHEVFGSGANVLTF
TRBV7-9,.,TRBD2,TRBJ2-3,TGTGCCAGCAGCTTAGTTGCGGGAGCTTCCTGGGGGGCAGATACGCAGTATTTT,CASSLVAGASWGADTQYF
TRBV7-2,.,TRBD2,TRBJ2-2,TGTGCCAGCAGCTTTGGACTAGCGGGACAGGGTTTGAACACCGGGGAGCTGTTTTTT,CASSFGLAGQGLNTGELFF
TRBV7-9,.,TRBD1,TRBJ2-1,TGTGCCAGCAGCTCTCCGGGACAGGGGGCAGGATCCTACAATGAGCAGTTCTTC,CASSSPGQGAGSYNEQFF
TRBV6-1,once,TRBD2,TRBJ2-3,TGTGCCACCCTTACGGGGGGGGATACGCAGTATTTT,CATLTGGDTQYF